This T cell receptor beta chain was identified in a study of T cells in Graves' hyperthyroidism and ophthalmopathy. Study details: Peripheral blood was drawn at first diagnosis, prior to all treatment.

This clonotype was counted only a few times. At one end, the junction sequence differs from germline, possibly due to a read error. RNA transcripts yielded amplified TCR beta CDR3 regions. HTBI primers were employed in a first-round RT-PCR of the TCR CDR3. One entry per CDR3 protein results from TCRdb running MiXCR on the multiplex PCR reads. The sample has around 430,000 distinct CDR3 sequences; 15% are singletons. A patient was excluded if there was uncontrolled infection, other autoimmune disease, pregnancy or lactation. Orbital computed tomography and thyroid ultrasound, together with serum TRAb and thyroxine and clinical symptoms, were used for diagnoses. CDR1 and CDR2 (germline): SGHAT, FQNNGV. The CDR3 has 15 amino acids.

Source material: blood. The chain has TRBV11-2 and TRBJ2-3; D may be TRBD1 or TRBD2 (5 bases each). This clonotype was sampled from a young woman with Graves' hyperthyroidism. Written as DNA, the CDR3 is TGTGCCAGCAGCTTAGATTGGGGACCCACAGATATGCAGTATTTT. This codes for CASSLDWGPTDMQYF. The full variable domain, rest sourced from reference TRBV11-2 and TRBJ2-3, is EAGVAQSPRYKIIEKRQSVAFWCNPISGHATLYWYQQILGQGPKLLIQFQNNGVVDDSQLPKDRFSAERLKGVDSTLKIQPAKLEDSAVYLCASSLDWGPTDMQYFGPGTRLTVL.